This entry concerns a single TCR beta chain. From germline, CDR1 is MDHEN and CDR2 SYDVKM. This CDR3 contains 14 residues. Trimming removed 5 bases from V and 1 base from J, with 6 bases in between. The data belong to a study of OX40 agonist ivuxolimab in advanced cancers. TCRdb's table, derived via immunoSEQ multiplex PCR, lists solely in-frame clones and lacks some. The repertoire holds over 65,000 clones, with about 88% as singletons. Here the sequenced sample was CD4+ or CD8+ T cells sorted from blood, taken in a trial of the OX40 agonist ivuxolimab. This TCR derives from an adult with an advanced solid tumor such as melanoma, head and neck, liver or kidney cancer. This chain connects TRBV28 to TRBJ2-6; D gene unclear. The CDR3 DNA reads TGTGCCAGCAGTACCTCTTCTGGGGCCAACGTCCTGACTTTC. Amino acids: CASSTSSGANVLTF.